This TCR beta chain is from a study of cytomegalovirus exposure and HLA in healthy donors. Unmatched junction bases numbered 12, after V lost 5 bases and J lost 6 bases. The CDR3 loop spans 16 amino acids. CDR1 is SGHVS and CDR2 is FQNEAQ in the germline V gene. General study points: The investigators catalogued under 200 TCR beta chains as cytomegalovirus-associated. As a later analysis showed, a missense DCLRE1C variant was linked to trimming of TCR beta V- and J-genes. Reported findings show TCR beta sequences accurately forecast HLA-A and HLA-B alleles in most subjects.

The PCR had 60 Vbeta and 13 Jbeta primers. The repertoire was sequenced with immunoSEQ multiplex PCR; TCRdb's copy has only in-frame clones and lacks some. The sample shows under 200,000 clones, roughly four fifths of them seen only once. On this clone itself: Antigen specificity is unknown.

J is TRBJ2-1 and V is TRBV7-8; 8 bases map to TRBD1. The receptor was derived from a woman between 50 and 59 years old in good health and CMV-seronegative. The material sequenced was PBMCs. CDR3: CASSPVGGQVGNEQFF. CDR3 coding DNA: TGTGCCAGCAGCCCAGTGGGGGGACAGGTTGGCAATGAGCAGTTCTTC.